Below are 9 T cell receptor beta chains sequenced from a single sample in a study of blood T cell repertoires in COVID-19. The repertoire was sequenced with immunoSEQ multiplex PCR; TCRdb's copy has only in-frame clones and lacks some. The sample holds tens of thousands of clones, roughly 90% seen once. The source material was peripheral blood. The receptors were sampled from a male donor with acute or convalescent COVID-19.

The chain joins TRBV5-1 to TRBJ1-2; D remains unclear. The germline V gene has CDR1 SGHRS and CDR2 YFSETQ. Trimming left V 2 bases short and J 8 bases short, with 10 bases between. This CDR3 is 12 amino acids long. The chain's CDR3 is CASSLEDRGYTF. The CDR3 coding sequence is TGCGCCAGCAGCTTAGAAGATCGGGGCTACACCTTC.

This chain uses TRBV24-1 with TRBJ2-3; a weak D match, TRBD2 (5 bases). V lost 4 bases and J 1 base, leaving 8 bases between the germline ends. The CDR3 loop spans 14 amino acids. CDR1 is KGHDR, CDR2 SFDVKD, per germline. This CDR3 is CATSEPGGTDTQYF. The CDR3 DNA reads TGTGCCACCAGTGAACCCGGGGGCACAGATACGCAGTATTTT.

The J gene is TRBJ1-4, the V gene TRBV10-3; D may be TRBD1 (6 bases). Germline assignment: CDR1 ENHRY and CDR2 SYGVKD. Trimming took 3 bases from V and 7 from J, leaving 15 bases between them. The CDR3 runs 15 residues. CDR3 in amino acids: CAISDGRGLSEKLFF. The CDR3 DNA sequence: TGTGCCATCAGTGACGGGCGGGGGCTCTCTGAAAAACTGTTTTTT.

The CDR3 spells CASSYSIQGRNTIYF. The CDR3 DNA reads TGTGCCAGCAGTTACTCGATACAGGGGAGAAACACCATATATTTT. The chain recombines TRBV6-6 with TRBJ1-3, with 7 bases aligning to TRBD1. Germline V gives CDR1 MNHNY, CDR2 SVGAGI (reference sequence). The CDR3 consists of 15 residues. V shed 0 bases and J 5 bases; nucleotides not matched to a gene: 4.

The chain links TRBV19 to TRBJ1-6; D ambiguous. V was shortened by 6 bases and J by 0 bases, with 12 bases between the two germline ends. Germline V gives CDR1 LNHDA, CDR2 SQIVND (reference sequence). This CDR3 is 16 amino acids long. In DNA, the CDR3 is TGTGCCAGTAGGATCGTTACCGGCTCCTATAATTCACCCCTCCACTTT. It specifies CASRIVTGSYNSPLHF.

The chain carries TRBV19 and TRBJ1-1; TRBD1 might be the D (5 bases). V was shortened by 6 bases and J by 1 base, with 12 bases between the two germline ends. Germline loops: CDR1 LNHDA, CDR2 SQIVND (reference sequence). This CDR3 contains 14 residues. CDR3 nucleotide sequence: TGTGCCAGTAGGAAGACAGTCCAGAACACTGAAGCTTTCTTT. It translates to CASRKTVQNTEAFF.

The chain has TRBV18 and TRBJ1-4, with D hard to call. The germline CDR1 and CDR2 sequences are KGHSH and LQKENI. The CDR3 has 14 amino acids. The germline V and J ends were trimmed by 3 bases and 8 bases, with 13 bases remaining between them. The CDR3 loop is CASSPGSPGEKLFF. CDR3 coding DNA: TGTGCCAGCTCACCGGGTTCTCCGGGGGAAAAACTGTTTTTT.

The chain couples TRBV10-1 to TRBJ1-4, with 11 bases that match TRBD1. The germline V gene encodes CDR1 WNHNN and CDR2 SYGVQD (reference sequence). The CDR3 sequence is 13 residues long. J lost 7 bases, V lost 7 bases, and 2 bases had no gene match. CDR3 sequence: CASNGQGAEKLFF. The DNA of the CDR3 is TGCGCCAGCAATGGACAGGGGGCTGAAAAACTGTTTTTT.

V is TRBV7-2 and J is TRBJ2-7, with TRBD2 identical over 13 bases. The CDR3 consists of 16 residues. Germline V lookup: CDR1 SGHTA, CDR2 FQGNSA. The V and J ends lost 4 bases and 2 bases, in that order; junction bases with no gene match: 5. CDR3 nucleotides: TGTGCCAGCAGCTCCACTAGCGGGGGGGGGACCTACGAGCAGTACTTC. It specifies CASSSTSGGGTYEQYF.